The next 32 T cell receptor beta chains were all read from a single sample in a study of cytomegalovirus exposure and HLA in healthy donors (dated by TCRdb to the late 2010s). Library generation was performed with the immunoSEQ multiplex PCR assay. The multiplex PCR relied on a mix of 60 forward primers for TCR Vbeta segments and 13 reverse primers for TCR Jbeta segments. As stored in TCRdb, this immuneACCESS dataset retains in-frame rearrangements with V and J assigned. A fraction of the clones does not appear; measured against another copy, unresolved V genes explain less than half of the discrepancy, and the remainder lacks a known reason. This sample has about 110,000 clones in its table, and 73% of those were observed once. The ten largest clones represent approximately 8.4% of the sample. The sequencing sample was made of PBMCs. Source of these receptors: a man between 40 and 49 years old in good health and CMV-seronegative.

The chain recombines TRBV6-5 with TRBJ2-1; 8 nucleotides match TRBD2. Germline V gene lookup returns CDR1 MNHEY and CDR2 SVGAGI. CDR3 size: 15 residues. Trimming removed 6 bases from V and 0 bases from J; junction bases left unmatched: 4. The DNA for the CDR3 is TGTGCCAGCAGCTCGGGGGGGAGCTCCTACAATGAGCAGTTCTTC. Translating gives CASSSGGSSYNEQFF.

The J gene is TRBJ1-1, the V gene TRBV5-1; tentative D call: TRBD1 (6 bases). The V gene lost 4 bases and the J gene lost 3 bases, with 13 bases spanning the gap. Germline CDR1 SGHRS, CDR2 YFSETQ. The CDR3 has 14 residues. The CDR3 protein is CASSPRGIDTEAFF. The CDR3 nucleotides are TGCGCCAGCAGCCCAAGGGGGATTGACACTGAAGCTTTCTTT.

The V and J genes are TRBV11-3 and TRBJ1-3, with D perhaps matching TRBD1 (5 bases). The germline V and J ends were trimmed by 1 base and 6 bases, with 7 bases remaining between them. The CDR3 is 13 residues long. The germline gives CDR1 SGHNT, CDR2 YENEEA. CDR3 amino acids: CASSLGQPNTIYF. The DNA of the CDR3 is TGTGCCAGCAGCTTAGGACAGCCAAACACCATATATTTT.

V is TRBV25-1 and J is TRBJ1-5; D is unresolved. The CDR3 has 13 amino acids. Trimming cost V 6 bases and J 0 bases, with 6 bases left between them. The germline V gene has CDR1 MGHDK and CDR2 SYGVNS. The CDR3 DNA is TGTGCCAGCAGCCAGTATAGCAATCAGCCCCAGCATTTT. It encodes CASSQYSNQPQHF. Using reference TRBV25-1 and TRBJ1-5 for the parts outside the CDR3, the full variable domain is EADIYQTPRYLVIGTGKKITLECSQTMGHDKMYWYQQDPGMELHLIHYSYGVNSTEKGDLSSESTVSRIRTEHFPLTLESARPSHTSQYLCASSQYSNQPQHFGDGTRLSIL.

V and J are TRBV30 and TRBJ2-1; 9 bases map to TRBD2. Germline V CDR1 and CDR2: GTSNPN, SVGIG (reference sequence). Germline trimming cut 4 bases from V and 0 bases from J; bases unmatched to any gene: 4. The CDR3 has 15 residues. DNA of the CDR3: TGTGCCTGGACTCGGACTAGCGTCTCCTACAATGAGCAGTTCTTC. Protein: CAWTRTSVSYNEQFF.

This clone was counted a single time. This chain links TRBV5-1 with TRBJ2-7, with D unclear. This CDR3 is 14 amino acids long. In germline, CDR1 is SGHRS, CDR2 YFSETQ. Trimming removed 5 bases at V and 1 base at J, with 13 bases between. The chain's CDR3 is CASRPTAGSYEQYF. The CDR3 nucleotides read TGCGCCAGCAGACCGACGGCAGGATCCTACGAGCAGTACTTC.

This chain joins TRBV4-3 and TRBJ2-5, with a tentative D call TRBD2 (5 bases). Deletions cut 0 bases from V and 5 bases from J, with 13 bases between. The CDR3 is made up of 15 amino acids. Germline values: CDR1 LGHNA, CDR2 YSLEER. CDR3 sequence (DNA): TGCGCCAGCAGCCAAGATGGGAGAAAAGCGGAGACCCAGTACTTC. Encoded protein: CASSQDGRKAETQYF.

The V and J genes are TRBV27 and TRBJ2-7; 8 positions match TRBD2. V shed 6 bases and J 6 bases; nucleotides not matched to a gene: 22. The CDR3 is 18 amino acids. CDR1 and CDR2 (germline): MNHEY, SMNVEV (reference sequence). CDR3 DNA sequence: TGTGCCAGCAGGCCTACAGCCCGGACAGCGGGGGAAGATAGCGAGCAGTACTTC. Encoded protein: CASRPTARTAGEDSEQYF.

This clone has more than one count but fewer than ten. The chain uses TRBV4-3 and TRBJ2-7, with D possibly matching TRBD2 (7 bases). The CDR3 totals 15 residues. In germline, CDR1 is LGHNA, CDR2 YSLEER. V shed 4 bases and J shed 2 bases, with 15 bases lying between them. In DNA, the CDR3 is TGCGCCAGCAGCCGGGAGGGGGGGACTGCCTACGAGCAGTACTTC. It is translated as CASSREGGTAYEQYF.

This clone has just a few counts. The chain carries TRBV6-1 and TRBJ2-7, with a tentative D call TRBD2 (6 bases). There are 15 residues in the CDR3. V lost 4 bases to trimming and J lost 6 bases, with 19 bases between them. Looked up from germline, CDR1 is MNHNS and CDR2 is SASEGT. The CDR3 sequence: CASSAGPGEVSEQYF. DNA of the CDR3: TGTGCCAGCAGTGCAGGACCGGGAGAGGTCTCCGAGCAGTACTTC.

This clone was seen a handful of times. The J gene is TRBJ2-3, the V gene TRBV7-8; TRBD2 aligns across 9 bases. Per the germline V gene, CDR1 is SGHVS and CDR2 is FQNEAQ. V gave up 6 bases and J gave up 4 bases; unmatched junction bases: 5. The CDR3 spans 14 residues. Here the CDR3 reads CASRSRGGPDTQYF. The CDR3 DNA follows: TGTGCCAGCAGGTCGCGGGGGGGCCCAGATACGCAGTATTTT.

J is TRBJ1-2 and V is TRBV7-3; 10 bases map to TRBD1. V lost 5 bases, J lost 4 bases, and 7 bases stayed unmatched. The CDR3 is 15 amino acids. Germline V CDR1 and CDR2: SGHTA, FQGTGA. CDR3 region: CASSPGTGASYGYTF. CDR3 nucleotide sequence: TGTGCCAGCAGCCCCGGGACAGGGGCCTCCTATGGCTACACCTTC.

The table lists this clone with a count of one. V gene TRBV6-1 combines with J gene TRBJ1-5; D not resolved. CDR1 is MNHNS, CDR2 SASEGT, per germline. The CDR3 is made up of 14 amino acids. Trimming took 4 bases from V and 2 from J, leaving 9 bases between them. CDR3 amino acids: CASSALLGNQPQHF. CDR3 in DNA: TGTGCCAGCAGTGCACTCCTGGGCAATCAGCCCCAGCATTTT.

The chain joins TRBV6-1 to TRBJ1-4, with a weak D call TRBD1 (6 bases). Deletions cut 7 bases from V and 8 bases from J, with 17 bases between. Per the germline V gene, CDR1 is MNHNS and CDR2 is SASEGT. The CDR3 sequence is 14 residues long. CDR3 residues: CASTLRGTKEKLFF. For the CDR3, the DNA is TGTGCCAGCACTCTTAGGGGGACAAAAGAAAAACTGTTTTTT.

The chain recombines TRBV6-5 with TRBJ2-7; 7 bases are shared with TRBD2. CDR3 length: 15 residues. The germline V gene has CDR1 MNHEY and CDR2 SVGAGI. The J segment lost 3 bases and the V segment lost 7 bases, leaving 12 bases of the junction unmatched. CDR3 in DNA: TGTGCCAGCACCGTCGGCGGGGCTAGCGGCTACGAGCAGTACTTC. Translating it yields CASTVGGASGYEQYF.

The rearrangement joins TRBV5-8 to TRBJ2-1; TRBD1 is a possible D gene (5 bases). Trimming cost V 0 bases and J 4 bases, with 5 bases left between them. Germline CDR1 and CDR2: SGHTS and YDEGEE. This CDR3 is 13 amino acids long. Here the CDR3 DNA reads TGTGCCAGCAGCTTGGACAGGTACAATGAGCAGTTCTTC. It is translated as CASSLDRYNEQFF.

The chain's CDR3 is CASSIGTQGGRQPQHF. CDR3 bases: TGTGCCAGTAGTATAGGGACCCAGGGGGGACGTCAGCCCCAGCATTTT. The chain uses TRBV19 and TRBJ1-5; 7 positions match TRBD1. From germline, CDR1 is LNHDA and CDR2 SQIVND (reference sequence). Trimming at V came to 1 base and at J to 6 bases, leaving 9 bases not matched to a gene. The CDR3 sequence is 16 residues long.

The genes are TRBV27 and TRBJ1-1; 7 nucleotides agree with TRBD1. Germline CDR1 reads MNHEY; CDR2 reads SMNVEV (reference sequence). CDR3 length equals 16 residues. Trimming removed 6 bases from V and 0 bases from J; junction bases left unmatched: 10. CDR3 DNA sequence: TGTGCCAGCAGCAAGGGACAGCGGAGGCTGAACACTGAAGCTTTCTTT. It yields the protein CASSKGQRRLNTEAFF.

The CDR3 loop reads CASSQSQGADTQYF. CDR3 sequence (DNA): TGTGCCAGCAGCCAATCCCAGGGTGCAGATACGCAGTATTTT. The chain combines TRBV4-2 with TRBJ2-3; weak D call: TRBD1 (5 bases). The CDR3 runs 14 residues. Trimming removed 2 bases from V and 4 bases from J, with 10 bases in between. Germline V gives CDR1 LGHNA, CDR2 YNFKEQ.

The V gene is TRBV25-1, the J gene TRBJ1-2, with D maybe TRBD1 (6 bases). The germline CDR1 and CDR2 sequences are MGHDK and SYGVNS. Trimming shortened V by 1 base and J by 8 bases, and 20 bases separated the two germline ends. CDR3 length equals 16 residues. CDR3 nucleotides: TGTGCCAGCAGTGAATGGTTTCAGGGGCGTACGGGGGGCTACACCTTC. Translating it yields CASSEWFQGRTGGYTF.

J is TRBJ2-7 and V is TRBV5-5; D gene uncertain. The CDR3 covers 13 residues. Germline V gene data show CDR1 as SGHKS and CDR2 as YYEKEE (reference sequence). V lost 2 bases, J lost 1 base, and 7 bases lay in between. This CDR3 is CASSFQASYEQYF. DNA for the CDR3: TGTGCCAGCAGCTTTCAAGCGTCCTACGAGCAGTACTTC. Full variable domain (outside the CDR3, taken from reference TRBV5-5 and TRBJ2-7): DAGVTQSPTHLIKTRGQQVTLRCSPISGHKSVSWYQQVLGQGPQFIFQYYEKEERGRGNFPDRFSARQFPNYSSELNVNALLLGDSALYLCASSFQASYEQYFGPGTRLTVT.

The J gene is TRBJ2-5, the V gene TRBV19; the match to TRBD2 covers 9 bases. The CDR3 is made up of 16 amino acids. The J segment lost 3 bases and the V segment lost 0 bases, leaving 5 bases of the junction unmatched. CDR1 is LNHDA and CDR2 is SQIVND in the germline V gene (reference sequence). The CDR3 spells CASSIDGAGGKETQYF. CDR3 bases: TGTGCCAGTAGTATAGACGGAGCGGGGGGAAAAGAGACCCAGTACTTC.

The V gene is TRBV10-3, the J gene TRBJ2-2; tentatively, D is TRBD2 (5 bases). V dropped 6 bases and J dropped 3 bases, with 14 bases sitting between them. The CDR3 sequence is 15 residues long. Looked up from germline, CDR1 is ENHRY and CDR2 is SYGVKD. The CDR3 is CAISPGLADTGELFF. CDR3 coding DNA: TGTGCCATCAGCCCGGGCCTAGCCGACACCGGGGAGCTGTTTTTT.

The chain joins TRBV27 to TRBJ2-7, with D tentatively TRBD2 (6 bases). CDR1 is MNHEY and CDR2 is SMNVEV in the germline V gene (reference sequence). The V end lost 4 bases, the J end lost 1 base, and 14 bases lay between the germline ends. This CDR3 comprises 15 residues. The CDR3 here is CASSSPTRKSYEQYF. As DNA, the CDR3 is TGTGCCAGCAGTTCCCCGACTAGAAAGTCCTACGAGCAGTACTTC.

The rearrangement links TRBV7-2 to TRBJ1-4, with D possibly TRBD1 on 5 matching bases. CDR1 and CDR2 (germline): SGHTA, FQGNSA. V lost 6 bases and J 6 bases, leaving 11 bases between the germline ends. This CDR3 has 13 residues. The CDR3 DNA is TGTGCCAGCAGGCGGGGGGGGGATGAAAAACTGTTTTTT. Amino acids: CASRRGGDEKLFF.

This clone was counted between two and nine times. J is TRBJ2-7 and V is TRBV27; D perhaps matches TRBD1 (6 bases). Deletions cut 4 bases from V and 4 bases from J, with 11 bases between. In germline, CDR1 is MNHEY, CDR2 SMNVEV (reference sequence). CDR3 length: 13 amino acids. CDR3 nucleotide sequence: TGTGCCAGCAGTTCCGGACAGACATACGAGCAGTACTTC. It is translated as CASSSGQTYEQYF.

The chain carries TRBV14 and TRBJ2-7; perhaps TRBD1 as D (6 bases). V lost 1 base and J lost 3, with 7 bases in between. The CDR3 spans 13 residues. CDR1 and CDR2 from the germline V gene are SGHDN and FVKESK. The CDR3 DNA follows: TGTGCCAGCAGCCAAGTACAGGGCTACGAGCAGTACTTC. Protein sequence: CASSQVQGYEQYF.

This clone was recorded a few times. The V and J genes are TRBV7-6 and TRBJ2-2; D may be TRBD2 (7 bases). Between the trimmed V and J ends, which lost 1 base and 6 bases, there was a span of 12 bases. The germline V gene has CDR1 SGHVS and CDR2 FNYEAQ. The CDR3 spans 15 residues. The CDR3 protein is CASSLVSGGPGELFF. The CDR3 nucleotides are TGTGCCAGCAGCTTAGTATCCGGGGGGCCCGGGGAGCTGTTTTTT.

This clone was observed once. The rearrangement joins TRBV18 to TRBJ1-3, with no clear D. Germline CDR1 KGHSH, CDR2 LQKENI. With 6 bases removed from V and 0 bases from J, the gap between germline ends came to 15 bases. The CDR3 extends over 16 amino acids. The CDR3 loop is CASSQNTPGSGNTIYF. As DNA, the CDR3 is TGTGCCAGCTCCCAAAATACTCCGGGCTCTGGAAACACCATATATTTT.

The CDR3 here is CARGGQGHGQPQHF. The CDR3 DNA follows: TGTGCCCGGGGAGGACAGGGTCATGGTCAGCCCCAGCATTTT. The chain joins TRBV2 to TRBJ1-5, with TRBD1 identical over 8 bases. Germline CDR1 is SNHLY and CDR2 is FYNNEI. V shed 11 bases and J 6 bases; nucleotides not matched to a gene: 12. The CDR3 is 14 amino acids.

The CDR3 here is CASSLDIDIWDRGQETQYF. CDR3 in DNA: TGTGCCAGCAGCTTAGATATTGACATTTGGGACAGGGGCCAGGAGACCCAGTACTTC. The genes are TRBV11-2 and TRBJ2-5, with 10 nucleotides matching TRBD1. From germline, CDR1 is SGHAT and CDR2 FQNNGV. J lost 5 bases, V lost 0 bases, and 15 bases had no gene match. There are 19 residues in the CDR3.

The gene calls are TRBV4-3 and TRBJ2-5, with 7 bases lining up with TRBD2. Germline V lookup: CDR1 LGHNA, CDR2 YSLEER. Trimming took 1 base from V and 4 from J; bases not matched to a gene: 3. This CDR3 has 14 amino acids. The CDR3 reads CASSQGGGGETQYF. The CDR3 region has the DNA TGCGCCAGCAGCCAAGGAGGCGGGGGAGAGACCCAGTACTTC.